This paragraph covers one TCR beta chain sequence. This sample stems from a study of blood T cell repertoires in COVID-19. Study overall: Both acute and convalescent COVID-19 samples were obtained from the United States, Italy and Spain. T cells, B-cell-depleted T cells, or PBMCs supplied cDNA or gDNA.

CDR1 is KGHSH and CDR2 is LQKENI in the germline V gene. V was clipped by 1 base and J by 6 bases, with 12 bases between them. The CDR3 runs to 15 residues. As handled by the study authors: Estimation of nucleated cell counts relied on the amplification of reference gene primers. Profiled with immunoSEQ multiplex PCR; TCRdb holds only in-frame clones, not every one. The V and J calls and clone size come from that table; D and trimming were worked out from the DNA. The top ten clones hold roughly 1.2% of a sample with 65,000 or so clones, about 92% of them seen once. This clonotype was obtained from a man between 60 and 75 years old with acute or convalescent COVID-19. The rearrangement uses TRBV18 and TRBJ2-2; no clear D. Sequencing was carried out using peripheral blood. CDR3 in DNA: TGTGCCAGCTCACCACAGCCGGCCGACTCCGGGGAGCTGTTTTTT. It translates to CASSPQPADSGELFF.